These 18 T cell receptor beta chains share one sample of origin, sequenced in a study of beta chain features in type 1 diabetes. Study observations and caveats: In every one of the four CD4+ subsets, TCRB CDR3s were moderately but significantly shorter in Type 1 diabetes patients.

These receptors' antigens are unknown. Reverse transcription of all isolated RNA meant that expressed TCRB transcripts were sequenced. Profiled with immunoSEQ multiplex PCR; TCRdb holds only in-frame clones, not every one. Of a few hundred thousand clones in the sample, over 8.5% were seen once. Sequencing used central memory CD4+ T cells from blood. Every receptor here comes from a man aged 25-45 years with type 1 diabetes.

This clone was found a few times. The V and J genes are TRBV2 and TRBJ2-1, with TRBD2 matching 12 bases. The CDR3 consists of 16 residues. Germline lookup yields CDR1 SNHLY and CDR2 FYNNEI. With V trimmed by 6 bases and J by 3 bases, 6 bases remained unmatched. DNA of the CDR3: TGTGCCAGCAGGACTAGCGGGAGTTTAGGCTACAATGAGCAGTTCTTC. Residues: CASRTSGSLGYNEQFF. The variable domain in full, with the rest retrieved from reference TRBV2 and TRBJ2-1, is EPEVTQTPSHQVTQMGQEVILRCVPISNHLYFYWYRQILGQKVEFLVSFYNNEISEKSEIFDDQFSVERPDGSNFTLKIRSTKLEDSAMYFCASRTSGSLGYNEQFFGPGTRLTVL.

The CDR3 DNA sequence: TGTGCCAGCAGCCCACGGACAGGGCAGAACACCGGGGAGCTGTTTTTT. Translated: CASSPRTGQNTGELFF. V gene TRBV7-2 combines with J gene TRBJ2-2; 8 bases match TRBD1. Trimming took 5 bases from V and 1 from J; bases not matched to a gene: 6. Germline values: CDR1 SGHTA, CDR2 FQGNSA. The CDR3 sequence is 16 residues long.

The chain recombines TRBV7-9 with TRBJ2-3; D is uncertain. There are 16 residues in the CDR3. Between the trimmed V and J ends, which lost 1 base and 0 bases, there was a span of 11 bases. From germline, CDR1 is SEHNR and CDR2 FQNEAQ (reference sequence). The CDR3 spells CASSLGIAASTDTQYF. The DNA of the CDR3 is TGTGCCAGCAGCTTAGGCATAGCTGCTAGCACAGATACGCAGTATTTT.

This clone was seen only a few times. The chain combines TRBV11-2 with TRBJ2-7; weak D call: TRBD1 (6 bases). V was trimmed by 5 bases and J by 10 bases, leaving 12 bases between them. The germline V gene has CDR1 SGHAT and CDR2 FQNNGV. This CDR3 is 11 amino acids long. The CDR3: CASSLQGIQYF. CDR3 sequence (DNA): TGTGCCAGCAGCCTGCAGGGGATTCAGTACTTC.

The chain recombines TRBV7-6 with TRBJ2-5, with D possibly TRBD1 on 6 matching bases. CDR1 and CDR2 from the germline V gene are SGHVS and FNYEAQ. Trimming removed 5 bases from V and 1 base from J, with 11 bases in between. The CDR3 covers 14 residues. The CDR3: CASSRTGIQETQYF. CDR3 nucleotide sequence: TGTGCCAGCAGCCGAACAGGGATCCAAGAGACCCAGTACTTC.

The chain links TRBV7-9 to TRBJ2-3; D call uncertain. Germline V gene sequence: CDR1 SEHNR, CDR2 FQNEAQ (reference sequence). V gave up 3 bases and J gave up 6 bases, with 16 bases separating them. This CDR3 spans 15 amino acids. The CDR3 spells CASSFGASQGDTQYF. The CDR3 DNA is TGTGCCAGCAGCTTTGGTGCCTCCCAAGGGGATACGCAGTATTTT. Complete variable domain (other parts from reference TRBV7-9 and TRBJ2-3): DTGVSQNPRHKITKRGQNVTFRCDPISEHNRLYWYRQTLGQGPEFLTYFQNEAQLEKSRLLSDRFSAERPKGSFSTLEIQRTEQGDSAMYLCASSFGASQGDTQYFGPGTRLTVL.

This clone appeared a few times. The rearrangement uses TRBV5-6 and TRBJ1-4, with unresolved D. Per the germline V gene, CDR1 is SGHDT and CDR2 is YYEEEE. Trimming shortened V by 2 bases and J by 8 bases, and 13 bases separated the two germline ends. The CDR3 has 14 amino acids. CDR3 nucleotide sequence: TGTGCCAGCAGCTTCGAACATGGAGGGGAAAAACTGTTTTTT. It encodes CASSFEHGGEKLFF. The full variable domain, with the rest looked up from reference TRBV5-6 and TRBJ1-4, is DAGVTQSPTHLIKTRGQQVTLRCSPKSGHDTVSWYQQALGQGPQFIFQYYEEEERQRGNFPDRFSGHQFPNYSSELNVNALLLGDSALYLCASSFEHGGEKLFFGSGTQLSVL.

There are many counts of this clone. V gene TRBV15 combines with J gene TRBJ2-7; D is unclear. The CDR3 has 14 residues. The germline V and J ends were trimmed by 1 base and 7 bases, with 14 bases remaining between them. The germline gives CDR1 LNHNV, CDR2 YYDKDF (reference sequence). The DNA for the CDR3 is TGTGCCACCAGCAGAGGAACTGTTGGAGAAGAGCAGTACTTC. Amino acid sequence: CATSRGTVGEEQYF. The whole variable domain, remainder taken from reference TRBV15 and TRBJ2-7, is DAMVIQNPRYQVTQFGKPVTLSCSQTLNHNVMYWYQQKSSQAPKLLFHYYDKDFNNEADTPDNFQSRRPNTSFCFLDIRSPGLGDTAMYLCATSRGTVGEEQYFGPGTRLTVT.

This clone occurred a few times. The rearrangement links TRBV7-2 to TRBJ2-2; D is undetermined. The V and J ends lost 3 bases and 3 bases respectively, with 8 bases between them. Germline values: CDR1 SGHTA, CDR2 FQGNSA. CDR3 length: 14 residues. In DNA form, the CDR3 reads TGTGCCAGCAGCTTTCGTAGGGACACCGGGGAGCTGTTTTTT. Amino acids: CASSFRRDTGELFF. Full variable domain (missing parts from reference TRBV7-2 and TRBJ2-2): GAGVSQSPSNKVTEKGKDVELRCDPISGHTALYWYRQSLGQGLEFLIYFQGNSAPDKSGLPSDRFSAERTGGSVSTLTIQRTQQEDSAVYLCASSFRRDTGELFFGEGSRLTVL.

About this clone itself: A much larger clone is a single base away; this may be a read error. Other DNA sequences in this sample translate to the same CDR3. This chain joins TRBV11-2 and TRBJ1-1; TRBD1 might be the D (6 bases). This CDR3 region has 14 residues. Germline V gene lookup returns CDR1 SGHAT and CDR2 FQNNGV. Trimming pared 3 bases from V and 2 bases from J, leaving 10 bases between. Written as DNA, the CDR3 is TGTGCCAGCAGCTTCCAGGGGATAAACACTGAAGCTTTCTTT. Its translation: CASSFQGINTEAFF.

This chain connects TRBV5-6 to TRBJ2-7, with D possibly being TRBD2 (5 bases). Trimming left V 1 base short and J 0 bases short, with 11 bases between. Germline V gives CDR1 SGHDT, CDR2 YYEEEE. This CDR3 has 15 amino acids. In nucleotides, the CDR3 is TGTGCCAGCAGCTTGAATCCAGCGGACTCCTACGAGCAGTACTTC. The encoded protein is CASSLNPADSYEQYF.

This clone was seen more than once but under ten times. This chain joins TRBV4-2 and TRBJ2-1; D is uncertain. This CDR3 contains 13 residues. CDR1 and CDR2 from the germline V gene are LGHNA and YNFKEQ. Trimming removed 2 bases from V and 2 bases from J, with 4 bases in between. CDR3 in amino acids: CASSQLAYNEQFF. The CDR3 DNA follows: TGTGCCAGCAGCCAACTAGCCTACAATGAGCAGTTCTTC.

This chain connects TRBV7-2 to TRBJ2-2, with D maybe TRBD1 (6 bases). The CDR3 spans 16 residues. V lost 5 bases, J lost 4 bases, and 17 bases lay in between. Germline loops: CDR1 SGHTA, CDR2 FQGNSA. The CDR3 loop is CASSIQATGITGELFF. The CDR3 nucleotides are TGTGCCAGCAGCATACAAGCCACAGGGATCACCGGGGAGCTGTTTTTT.

This clone was detected ten times or more. The genes are TRBV25-1 and TRBJ2-7, with D uncertain. Germline V gene lookup returns CDR1 MGHDK and CDR2 SYGVNS. The CDR3 spans 13 residues. Trimming shortened V by 1 base and J by 1 base, and 5 bases separated the two germline ends. The DNA for the CDR3 is TGTGCCAGCAGTGAATGGCAGTCCTACGAGCAGTACTTC. Protein product: CASSEWQSYEQYF.

The rearrangement links TRBV19 to TRBJ2-2; D may be TRBD1 (5 bases). The CDR3 contains 14 residues. The V gene lost 4 bases and the J gene lost 6 bases, with 12 bases spanning the gap. The V gene's germline CDR1 is LNHDA and CDR2 SQIVND (reference sequence). For the CDR3, the DNA is TGTGCCAGTAGTAGGACATTTCGGTCCGGGGAGCTGTTTTTT. Protein sequence: CASSRTFRSGELFF.

The sample holds a few counts of this clone. The genes are TRBV19 and TRBJ1-4; a weak D match, TRBD1 (5 bases). The V gene's germline CDR1 is LNHDA and CDR2 SQIVND (reference sequence). Trimming left V 7 bases short and J 8 bases short, with 20 bases between. This CDR3 is built from 15 residues. As DNA, the CDR3 is TGTGCCAGTACCCGGACGGGGACGATAGTAGAAAAACTGTTTTTT. Its protein is CASTRTGTIVEKLFF.

In this sample, this clone turned up a few times. The chain combines TRBV28 with TRBJ2-7, with 8 bases that match TRBD2. Unmatched junction bases numbered 11, after V lost 6 bases and J lost 7 bases. The length of the CDR3 is 14 residues. Germline loops: CDR1 MDHEN, CDR2 SYDVKM. Here the CDR3 DNA reads TGTGCCAGCAGCCCACCGTTTCGGGGGGGGGAGCAGTACTTC. It codes for CASSPPFRGGEQYF.

The chain employs TRBV5-1 and TRBJ2-7; D is unclear. In germline, CDR1 is SGHRS, CDR2 YFSETQ. The V and J ends lost 4 bases and 6 bases respectively, with 14 bases between them. The CDR3 has 13 residues. The CDR3 region is CASSVDRASEQYF. For the CDR3, the DNA is TGCGCCAGCAGCGTTGACCGGGCCTCCGAGCAGTACTTC. Based on the CDR3 plus reference TRBV5-1 and TRBJ2-7, the full variable domain is KAGVTQTPRYLIKTRGQQVTLSCSPISGHRSVSWYQQTPGQGLQFLFEYFSETQRNKGNFPGRFSGRQFSNSRSEMNVSTLELGDSALYLCASSVDRASEQYFGPGTRLTVT.